The 22 T cell receptor beta chains below come from one sample, sequenced in a study of Tregs in tolerant kidney transplant recipients. Using immunoSEQ multiplex PCR, the repertoire was profiled, and TCRdb retains in-frame clones only, with some absent. The sample includes 48,000 or so clones. The input for sequencing was CD4+ T cells from blood, taken before the transplant. The receptor source for this set is a human donor who received a combined kidney and bone marrow transplant.

As to this clone: The sequenced fragment ends 3 residues before the CDR3 boundary, so the rest is inferred from the germline J gene. The chain is built from TRBV5-1 and TRBJ1-6; 8 bases fit TRBD1. This CDR3 contains 16 residues. Trimming at V came to 2 bases and at J to 5 bases, leaving 6 bases not matched to a gene. In germline, CDR1 is SGHRS, CDR2 YFSETQ. CDR3: CASSLPGTGNNSPLHF. Partial CDR3 DNA: TGCGCCAGCAGCTTACCCGGGACAGGCAATAATTCACCC.

Turning to this clone: The read terminates 3 residues before the CDR3 end, so the remaining end is supplied by the germline J gene. The chain carries TRBV20-1 and TRBJ2-5, with D possibly TRBD1 on 5 matching bases. CDR3 length: 15 amino acids. V lost 1 base and J lost 2, with 14 bases in between. Germline CDR1 and CDR2: DFQATT and SNEGSKA (reference sequence). The sequenced part of the CDR3 DNA is TGCAGTGCTAGAGGGGGCACGGTTTTGCAAGAGACC. Its translation is CSARGGTVLQET. The entire CDR3 protein reads CSARGGTVLQETQYF.

In regard to this clone: The sequence runs out 3 residues before the end of the CDR3; the remainder is reconstructed from the germline J gene. The chain recombines TRBV6-4 with TRBJ1-1, with TRBD1 matching over 11 bases. Germline V gene sequence: CDR1 MRHNA, CDR2 SNTAGT. This CDR3 has 13 amino acids. CDR3 sequence: CASSSGTGGLAFF. Incomplete CDR3 DNA: TGTGCCAGCAGCTCCGGGACAGGGGGTTTG.

Turning to this clone: Read coverage stops 3 residues before the CDR3 terminus; the germline J gene supplies the remainder. V gene TRBV18 combines with J gene TRBJ1-1; the D gene is possibly TRBD1 (5 bases). The CDR3 has 13 amino acids. Germline V gives CDR1 KGHSH, CDR2 LQKENI. With 1 base removed from V and 3 bases from J, the gap between germline ends came to 6 bases. The CDR3 protein is CASSPLGDTEAFF. The CDR3 bases that were read are TGTGCCAGCTCACCACTAGGGGACACTGAA.

A note on this clone: The missing CDR3 end, 3 residues past where the read stops, is filled in from the germline J gene. The chain uses TRBV7-2 and TRBJ1-2; unclear D gene. From germline, CDR1 is SGHTA and CDR2 FQGNSA. The length of the CDR3 is 12 residues. The CDR3 DNA, read in part, is TGTGCCAGCAGCTCCTCCCCTCTAGGC. Protein: CASSSSPLG. The whole CDR3 sequence reads CASSSSPLGYTF.

A remark on this clone: The CDR3 end is not reached by the read, which stops 3 residues before it; the germline J gene fills it in. The chain combines TRBV7-3 with TRBJ2-1; TRBD2 matches 13 bases. Per the germline V gene, CDR1 is SGHTA and CDR2 is FQGTGA. The CDR3 contains 17 residues. V trimming: 3 bases; J trimming: 4 bases; junction bases outside the gene matches: 6. Partial CDR3 DNA: TGTGCCAGCAGCTTGGACGGGACTAGCGGGAAATACAATGAG. Its protein product is CASSLDGTSGKYNE. The CDR3 in its entirety is CASSLDGTSGKYNEQFF.

On this clone itself: The read halts 3 residues ahead of the CDR3 end, with the missing end drawn from the germline J gene. This rearrangement joins TRBV5-1 to TRBJ2-1, with 14 bases that match TRBD2. There are 15 residues in the CDR3. Germline CDR1 and CDR2: SGHRS and YFSETQ. With 5 bases clipped from V and 7 bases from J, the junction kept 5 bases outside the gene matches. Here the CDR3 reads CASSSRTSGRNEQFF. The CDR3 bases that were read are TGCGCCAGCAGTTCCCGGACTAGCGGGAGGAATGAG.

With regard to this clone: The read gets to within 3 residues of the CDR3 end, and the germline J gene fills in the rest. The gene calls are TRBV7-2 and TRBJ2-3; D uncertain. Germline lookup yields CDR1 SGHTA and CDR2 FQGNSA. V shed 1 base and J shed 4 bases, with 3 bases lying between them. The CDR3 extends over 12 amino acids. CDR3 in amino acids: CASSLVSDTQYF. The CDR3 bases that were read are TGTGCCAGCAGCTTAGTCTCAGATACG. Drawing the rest from reference TRBV7-2 and TRBJ2-3, the complete variable domain is GAGVSQSPSNKVTEKGKDVELRCDPISGHTALYWYRQSLGQGLEFLIYFQGNSAPDKSGLPSDRFSAERTGGSVSTLTIQRTQQEDSAVYLCASSLVSDTQYFGPGTRLTVL.

In the case of this clone: Sequencing ends 3 residues short of the CDR3 end; the germline J gene provides the rest. This rearrangement joins TRBV18 to TRBJ2-5; D is ambiguous. Trimming shortened V by 2 bases and J by 2 bases, and 6 bases separated the two germline ends. This CDR3 has 13 amino acids. Germline V gene sequence: CDR1 KGHSH, CDR2 LQKENI. The sequenced part of the CDR3 DNA is TGTGCCAGCTCACCAGGCAGTCAAGAGACC. It encodes CASSPGSQET. The CDR3 in full is CASSPGSQETQYF.

On this clone itself: Read data end 3 residues before the CDR3 end; the end is taken from the germline J gene. The chain has TRBV5-4 and TRBJ2-1, with D unclear. Trimming took off 0 bases at V and 4 bases at J, with 11 bases between the two ends. CDR1 and CDR2 (germline): SGHNT, YYREEE (reference sequence). This CDR3 region has 15 residues. Incomplete CDR3 DNA: TGTGCCAGCAGCTTGGTAGTACAGAAGTACAATGAG. Its translation is CASSLVVQKYNE. From start to end, the CDR3 is CASSLVVQKYNEQFF.

As for this clone: The CDR3 is cut off 3 residues early in the read; its end comes from the germline J gene. This sequence joins TRBV5-1 and TRBJ1-1; D not certain. Germline lookup yields CDR1 SGHRS and CDR2 YFSETQ. CDR3 length: 13 residues. The V gene lost 0 bases and the J gene lost 1 base, with 4 bases spanning the gap. The sequenced CDR3 bases are TGCGCCAGCAGCTTGGCGGGGAACACTGAA. This encodes CASSLAGNTE. The entire CDR3 is CASSLAGNTEAFF.

Turning to this clone: The read is 3 residues too short to cover the CDR3 end, so that end is filled in from the germline J gene. The chain links TRBV11-2 to TRBJ2-5; D is perhaps TRBD1 (5 bases). Deletions cut 1 base from V and 2 bases from J, with 8 bases between. The CDR3 is 14 residues long. Germline assignment: CDR1 SGHAT and CDR2 FQNNGV. The CDR3 region is CASSLGAGQETQYF. The sequenced part of the CDR3 DNA is TGTGCCAGCAGCTTAGGGGCAGGGCAAGAGACC.

Note on this clone: The sequence runs out 3 residues before the end of the CDR3; the remainder is reconstructed from the germline J gene. This chain uses TRBV20-1 with TRBJ2-1; 8 nucleotides line up with TRBD2. The CDR3 is 16 residues long. J gave up 0 bases and V 5 bases, and 9 bases lay outside the gene matches. CDR1 and CDR2 (germline): DFQATT, SNEGSKA (reference sequence). The CDR3 sequence is CSAHSGTRSSYNEQFF. CDR3 DNA, as far as it was read: TGCAGTGCTCACTCCGGGACTAGGAGCTCCTACAATGAG.

The CDR3 sequence is CASSLQGAGVQETQYF. The sequenced part of the CDR3 DNA is TGCGCCAGCAGCTTGCAAGGAGCGGGAGTTCAAGAGACC. The chain employs TRBV5-1 and TRBJ2-5; TRBD2 aligns across 8 bases. The read comes to an end 3 residues before the CDR3 does, leaving the germline J gene to fill in the end. The CDR3 loop spans 16 amino acids. The junction had 7 bases not matched to a gene; V was cut back by 1 base and J by 2 bases. Germline V gene data show CDR1 as SGHRS and CDR2 as YFSETQ.

Remarks on this clone: The CDR3 end falls 3 residues outside the read, so it is completed with the germline J gene. The rearrangement links TRBV5-1 to TRBJ2-7; 7 positions match TRBD1. Losses at the gene ends were 0 bases for V and 6 bases for J; bases not matched to a gene: 12. CDR1 and CDR2 from the germline V gene are SGHRS and YFSETQ. The length of the CDR3 is 16 residues. The CDR3 protein is CASSLVLQGNYVEQYF. The sequenced CDR3 bases are TGCGCCAGCAGCTTGGTATTACAGGGGAATTATGTCGAG.

About this clone itself: The sequence runs out 3 residues before the end of the CDR3; the remainder is reconstructed from the germline J gene. V and J are TRBV20-1 and TRBJ1-1; no clear D gene. This CDR3 contains 14 residues. V was pared by 3 bases and J by 0 bases, with 11 bases between. The germline V gene has CDR1 DFQATT and CDR2 SNEGSKA (reference sequence). The CDR3 reads CSASRETMNTEAFF. CDR3 DNA, as far as it was read: TGCAGTGCTAGCCGGGAGACTATGAACACTGAA.

Points on this clone: Coverage ceases 3 residues before the CDR3 finishes, and the germline J gene fills in the end. V gene TRBV30 combines with J gene TRBJ1-6; D is unresolved. Germline V lookup: CDR1 GTSNPN, CDR2 SVGIG (reference sequence). V was trimmed by 0 bases and J by 0 bases, leaving 12 bases between them. The CDR3 loop spans 17 amino acids. Incomplete CDR3 DNA: TGTGCCTGGAGTGTACGGAGCAGGAGCTCCTATAATTCACCC. Protein: CAWSVRSRSSYNSP. The complete CDR3 reads CAWSVRSRSSYNSPLHF.

Comments on this clone: The observed sequence ends 3 residues before the CDR3 terminus, with the missing tail filled in from the germline J gene. The V gene is TRBV5-5, the J gene TRBJ1-1; perhaps TRBD1 as D (5 bases). CDR3 length equals 13 residues. Trimming cost V 3 bases and J 0 bases, with 6 bases left between them. In germline, CDR1 is SGHKS, CDR2 YYEKEE (reference sequence). CDR3 residues: CASSWGVNTEAFF. The CDR3 bases that were read are TGTGCCAGCAGCTGGGGGGTGAACACTGAA.

Comment on this clone: The CDR3 is cut off 3 residues early in the read; its end comes from the germline J gene. The rearrangement links TRBV19 to TRBJ2-1; 13 bases match TRBD2. Germline lookup yields CDR1 LNHDA and CDR2 SQIVND (reference sequence). Trimming removed 5 bases from V and 9 bases from J; junction bases left unmatched: 7. This CDR3 contains 15 residues. Partial CDR3 DNA: TGTGCCAGTAGTTCCGACAGGACTAGCGGGAGTGAG. It encodes CASSSDRTSGSE. The full CDR3 reads CASSSDRTSGSEQFF.

Turning to this clone: Read coverage stops 3 residues before the CDR3 terminus; the germline J gene supplies the remainder. The V and J genes are TRBV6-1 and TRBJ2-1, with D unresolved. This CDR3 is 11 amino acids long. Germline V gene sequence: CDR1 MNHNS, CDR2 SASEGT. Trimming removed 2 bases from V and 8 bases from J, with 4 bases in between. The chain's CDR3 is CASSERDEQFF. The part of the CDR3 DNA that was read is TGTGCCAGCAGTGAAAGGGATGAG.

Concerning this clone itself: The sequenced fragment ends 3 residues before the CDR3 boundary, so the rest is inferred from the germline J gene. The rearrangement uses TRBV7-6 and TRBJ2-3, with 15 bases identical to TRBD2. Trimming removed 4 bases from V and 6 bases from J; junction bases left unmatched: 11. The germline V gene encodes CDR1 SGHVS and CDR2 FNYEAQ. The CDR3 has 18 residues. The CDR3 region is CASSSEGLAGGRTDTQYF. The part of the CDR3 DNA that was read is TGTGCCAGCAGCTCCGAGGGACTAGCGGGAGGACGTACCGATACG.

With regard to this clone: The read ends 3 residues before the CDR3 terminus; that terminus is restored from the germline J gene. J is TRBJ1-2 and V is TRBV7-9; tentatively, D is TRBD1 (6 bases). V gave up 5 bases and J gave up 1 base, with 14 bases separating them. Germline V CDR1 and CDR2: SEHNR, FQNEAQ (reference sequence). The CDR3 consists of 15 residues. Incomplete CDR3 DNA: TGTGCCAGCAGCCCTTCGGGACAAGATAACTATGGC. This gives the protein CASSPSGQDNYG. The full CDR3 sequence reads CASSPSGQDNYGYTF.